This T cell receptor (beta chain) was identified in a study of Ad26.COV2.S vaccination and SARS-CoV-2 variants. General study results and limits: Greater spike-specific TCR breadth was seen in vaccine recipients than in placebo recipients. Substantial response breadth was reportedly seen for spike-specific CD8+ and CD4+ T cells after vaccination. Total responses of T cells may have been underestimated by the analyses of TCR breadth and depth.

The treatment was: 15 to 20 received Ad26.COV2.S at low or high dose, single or two shots; 5 received placebo; per-sample allocation not given. The samples date from day 63 after the first vaccine or placebo injection. The individual, an adult aged 18-55 years, was a donor in Boston. Notes on this clone: What it binds is unknown.

The data were produced by immunoSEQ multiplex PCR, yet TCRdb's version contains in-frame clones alone and is incomplete. The sample holds about 350,000 clones, less than 90% seen once. The length of the CDR3 is 14 residues. Trimming removed 5 bases at V and 7 bases at J, with 15 bases between. Germline CDR1 and CDR2: MNHEY and SVGEGT. The sequence was obtained from a person between 18 and 59 years old who received the Ad26.COV2.S COVID-19 vaccine or a placebo. The sequenced sample was peripheral blood, obtained in a trial of Ad26.COV2.S vaccine versus placebo. The J gene is TRBJ1-5, the V gene TRBV6-2 or TRBV6-3; unclear D gene. The chain's CDR3 is CASSTRAGWQPQHF. CDR3 bases: TGTGCCAGCAGTACCCGGGCCGGGTGGCAGCCCCAGCATTTT.